This entry describes one T cell receptor beta chain. In the original workflow: How many nucleated cells were present was estimated from reference gene primer amplification. Generated by immunoSEQ multiplex PCR, the TCRdb table keeps only in-frame clones and is missing some. The DNA was the basis for D and trimming; V, J and clone size are from that table. The table lists 75,000 or so clones, nearly 90% of them singletons. The CDR3 consists of 16 residues. J gave up 3 bases and V 7 bases, and 13 bases lay outside the gene matches. Germline assignment: CDR1 SQVTM and CDR2 ANQGSEA. This sample stems from a study of blood T cell repertoires in COVID-19. About the research overall: Nucleic acid was either cDNA or gDNA, and it came from T cells, B-cell-depleted T cells, or PBMCs.

This receptor was identified in a man aged 70-80 years with acute or convalescent COVID-19. The chain couples TRBV29-1 to TRBJ2-1; the match to TRBD2 covers 9 bases. The sequenced material came from peripheral blood. CDR3 nucleotide sequence: TGCAGCGCCACATCCGGGACTAGCCAGAACTACAATGAGCAGTTCTTC. Translating gives CSATSGTSQNYNEQFF.